This record concerns one TCR beta chain sequence. Its antigen is not identified. A multiplex PCR was run with 60 Vbeta primers and 13 Jbeta primers. The table came from immunoSEQ multiplex PCR; TCRdb's copy has only in-frame clones and leaves some out. The sample totals some 110,000 clones; its top ten clones hold 5.5% to 8%. The data stem from a study of cytomegalovirus exposure and HLA in healthy donors. Study-level information: Assignment to the Caucasian-associated ancestry cluster applied to around 82% of the approximately 420 genotyped donors.

Overall study findings and caveats: The authors assumed roughly uniform sequencing depth across donors for presence/absence analyses.

The CDR3 has 18 amino acids. Germline CDR1 SGHVS, CDR2 FQNEAQ. Trimming cost V 1 base and J 5 bases; bases outside gene matches: 12. The TCR comes from a man aged 40-49 years in good health and CMV-seropositive. The source material was PBMCs. This chain connects TRBV7-8 to TRBJ2-7, with 12 bases matching TRBD1. The DNA for the CDR3 is TGTGCCAGCAGCTTAGTTGCCGGACCGGGACAGGGGGCGGACGAGCAGTACTTC. Translated: CASSLVAGPGQGADEQYF.